This TCR beta chain was retrieved from a study of CD8 T cells in Susac syndrome. When the RNA was reverse transcribed, random hexamers were used with an input of roughly 0.45 to 1 ug. MiXCR, applied by TCRdb to the immunoSEQ multiplex PCR reads, yields one record per CDR3 protein. The sample holds 90,000 or so distinct CDR3 sequences, 85% to 95% seen once. Germline-derived CDR1 and CDR2 are DFQATT and SNEGSKA (reference sequence). V gave up 5 bases and J gave up 3 bases; unmatched junction bases: 2. This CDR3 region has 12 residues. CD8+ and CD4+ blood T cells underwent TCR beta sequencing. Controls were age- and sex-matched healthy donors.

The chain joins TRBV20-1 to TRBJ2-7; 9 positions match TRBD1. The specimen was CD8+ T cells from PBMCs. The TCR sequence derives from a human donor in good health. The CDR3 loop is CSAGTGSYEQYF. The CDR3 nucleotides read TGCAGTGCTGGGACAGGGAGCTACGAGCAGTACTTC.